These 20 T cell receptor beta chains share one sample of origin, sequenced in a study of blood T cells in healthy people across ages. The second PCR ran about 6 to 11 cycles with a sample-barcoded 5' primer and J-beta primers. TCRdb passed the 5' RACE reads through MiXCR, listing each CDR3 protein once. The profile shows approximately 780,000 distinct CDR3 sequences, 20% to 30% of them singletons. This sample was shared with a second study, whose subject was T cells of mothers and their children.

Sample: blood. The receptors shown here come from a boy aged 5-17 years in good health.

This clonotype turned up a few times. This chain uses TRBV9 with TRBJ1-6; D might be TRBD1 (6 bases). The germline V gene encodes CDR1 SGDLS and CDR2 YYNGEE. This CDR3 is 18 amino acids long. Trimming left V 3 bases short and J 6 bases short, with 22 bases between. CDR3 residues: CASSAPKGGGRVNSPLHF. The CDR3 DNA follows: TGTGCCAGCAGCGCCCCGAAAGGGGGGGGCAGGGTTAATTCACCCCTCCACTTT. Variable domain in full (rest from reference TRBV9 and TRBJ1-6): DSGVTQTPKHLITATGQRVTLRCSPRSGDLSVYWYQQSLDQGLQFLIQYYNGEERAKGNILERFSAQQFPDLHSELNLSSLELGDSALYFCASSAPKGGGRVNSPLHFGNGTRLTVT.

The rearrangement uses TRBV5-1 and TRBJ1-4; D is uncertain. Germline V gene sequence: CDR1 SGHRS, CDR2 YFSETQ. The CDR3 is 16 residues long. V lost 0 bases and J 8 bases, leaving 17 bases between the germline ends. The CDR3 loop is CASSLDLARRVEKLFF. The DNA of the CDR3 is TGCGCCAGCAGCTTGGATTTGGCACGTCGTGTAGAAAAACTGTTTTTT.

This clonotype has just a few counts. The chain is built from TRBV5-1 and TRBJ2-5; 13 bases line up with TRBD2. This CDR3 has 15 residues. CDR1 and CDR2 (germline): SGHRS, YFSETQ. V lost 8 bases and J lost 7; bases outside the gene matches: 11. CDR3 bases: TGCGCCAGTAGATCGCGACTAGCGGGGGGAGTGACCCAGTACTTC. Protein product: CASRSRLAGGVTQYF. The full variable domain, completed using reference TRBV5-1 and TRBJ2-5, is KAGVTQTPRYLIKTRGQQVTLSCSPISGHRSVSWYQQTPGQGLQFLFEYFSETQRNKGNFPGRFSGRQFSNSRSEMNVSTLELGDSALYLCASRSRLAGGVTQYFGPGTRLLVL.

In its sample, this clonotype was seen a few times. The rearrangement uses TRBV27 and TRBJ2-6; the D gene is possibly TRBD1 (5 bases). Deletions cut 2 bases from V and 0 bases from J, with 14 bases between. The CDR3 spans 18 residues. Looked up from germline, CDR1 is MNHEY and CDR2 is SMNVEV (reference sequence). As DNA, the CDR3 is TGTGCCAGCAGTTTACTCGACCAAGACAGCTCTGGGGCCAACGTCCTGACTTTC. Translated: CASSLLDQDSSGANVLTF.

This clonotype has just one count. This chain uses TRBV18 with TRBJ2-7; 11 bases match TRBD2. CDR1 and CDR2 from the germline V gene are KGHSH and LQKENI. The CDR3 runs to 17 residues. With 0 bases clipped from V and 0 bases from J, the junction kept 4 bases outside the gene matches. The CDR3 nucleotides read TGTGCCAGCTCACCACCGGCTAGCGGGGGGAGCTCCTACGAGCAGTACTTC. Its translation is CASSPPASGGSSYEQYF.

The chain is built from TRBV6-6 and TRBJ2-1; D not certain. CDR3 length: 16 amino acids. Trimming removed 7 bases at V and 0 bases at J, with 16 bases between. The germline CDR1 and CDR2 sequences are MNHNY and SVGAGI (reference sequence). The CDR3 here is CASTDPALSSYNEQFF. The CDR3 nucleotides are TGTGCCAGCACTGATCCGGCATTGAGCTCCTACAATGAGCAGTTCTTC.

This sequence joins TRBV2 and TRBJ2-1; D possibly uses TRBD1 or TRBD2 (5 bases each). V was shortened by 8 bases and J by 10 bases, with 9 bases between the two germline ends. The germline gives CDR1 SNHLY, CDR2 FYNNEI. The CDR3 loop spans 10 amino acids. The DNA for the CDR3 is TGTGCCAGCCAGGGAGTCGAGCAGTTCTTC. This translates into CASQGVEQFF.

The chain combines TRBV7-6 with TRBJ2-7; D uncertain. The CDR3 spans 13 residues. Deletions cut 3 bases from V and 4 bases from J, with 10 bases between. Germline V gives CDR1 SGHVS, CDR2 FNYEAQ. CDR3 coding DNA: TGTGCCAGCAGCTTCAGTGACATATACGAGCAGTACTTC. Translation gives CASSFSDIYEQYF.

This sequence joins TRBV14 and TRBJ1-3; unclear D gene. V was pared by 0 bases and J by 8 bases, with 17 bases between. From germline, CDR1 is SGHDN and CDR2 FVKESK. The CDR3 extends over 16 amino acids. The CDR3 DNA reads as TGTGCCAGCAGCCAAGAAAAACTGCCAAAAATATACACCATATATTTT. Its protein is CASSQEKLPKIYTIYF.

This clonotype came up a few times. The V call is TRBV5-1, the J call TRBJ2-7; a weak D match, TRBD2 (6 bases). CDR1 and CDR2 (germline): SGHRS, YFSETQ. The V and J ends lost 0 bases and 1 base respectively, with 14 bases between them. The CDR3 extends over 16 amino acids. The CDR3 nucleotides read TGCGCCAGCAGCTTGGGCTCGGGGGACCCATCCTACGAGCAGTACTTC. Translating it yields CASSLGSGDPSYEQYF.

This clonotype has more than one count but fewer than ten. The J gene is TRBJ2-1, the V gene TRBV20-1; TRBD2 aligns across 9 bases. This CDR3 comprises 19 residues. CDR1 DFQATT and CDR2 SNEGSKA come from the germline V gene (reference sequence). Trimming at V came to 0 bases and at J to 0 bases, leaving 12 bases not matched to a gene. Written as DNA, the CDR3 is TGCAGTGCTAGAGATCGGGCTAGCGGGGTAGGCAGCTCCTACAATGAGCAGTTCTTC. As protein: CSARDRASGVGSSYNEQFF.

The rearrangement joins TRBV12-3 or TRBV12-4 to TRBJ2-5; TRBD2 matches 15 bases. With the DNA end fitting TRBJ2-7 better, the J assignment may be wrong. The CDR3 covers 19 residues. The CDR3 here is CASSLVGLAGGQITYEQYF. In DNA, the CDR3 is TGTGCCAGCAGTTTAGTGGGACTAGCGGGGGGACAAATCACCTACGAGCAGTACTTC.

This clonotype was counted at least ten times. The chain is built from TRBV27 and TRBJ2-1; the D gene is possibly TRBD2 (6 bases). The CDR3 spans 13 residues. CDR1 is MNHEY and CDR2 is SMNVEV in the germline V gene (reference sequence). V dropped 5 bases and J dropped 5 bases, with 10 bases sitting between them. The CDR3 spells CASSPGLHNEQFF. CDR3 DNA sequence: TGTGCCAGCAGTCCAGGACTACACAATGAGCAGTTCTTC.

About this clonotype itself: Lacking the conserved final phenylalanine or tryptophan, this CDR3 likely reflects a read error. This chain links TRBV7-9 with TRBJ1-1; D not certain. The CDR3 spans 14 residues. The germline gives CDR1 SEHNR, CDR2 FQNEAQ (reference sequence). Trimming stripped 2 bases from V and 1 base from J, with 8 bases between. The CDR3 DNA follows: TGTGCCAGCAGCTTAAGGCCCTCGAACACTGAAGCTTTCCTT. Its protein is CASSLRPSNTEAFL.

This clonotype was counted a few times. The chain recombines TRBV3-1 with TRBJ2-5, with D possibly called TRBD1 or TRBD2 (6 bases each). This CDR3 comprises 14 residues. The V end lost 3 bases, the J end lost 3 bases, and 11 bases lay between the germline ends. Germline CDR1 and CDR2: LGHDT and YNNKEL (reference sequence). CDR3 residues: CASSHGGGKETQYF. The CDR3 nucleotides read TGTGCCAGCAGCCATGGAGGGGGAAAAGAGACCCAGTACTTC.

A few counts support this clonotype. This rearrangement joins TRBV6-5 to TRBJ2-1; the D is unclear. Germline-derived CDR1 and CDR2 are MNHEY and SVGAGI. V lost 4 bases and J lost 4, with 11 bases in between. The CDR3 length is 14 residues. CDR3: CASSSPRLYNEQFF. CDR3 sequence (DNA): TGTGCCAGCAGTTCCCCAAGGCTGTACAATGAGCAGTTCTTC.

V and J are TRBV28 and TRBJ1-2; no definite D call. The CDR3 runs to 13 residues. Trimming left V 8 bases short and J 4 bases short, with 14 bases between. CDR1 and CDR2 (germline): MDHEN, SYDVKM. The CDR3 DNA sequence: TGTGCCAGCGCCCTCGGGAGGGCCTATGGCTACACCTTC. The encoded protein is CASALGRAYGYTF.

The rearrangement uses TRBV30 and TRBJ2-1; D may be TRBD2 (5 bases). V lost 5 bases and J 6 bases, leaving 11 bases between the germline ends. The CDR3 consists of 12 residues. Germline V gene lookup returns CDR1 GTSNPN and CDR2 SVGIG (reference sequence). The chain's CDR3 is CAWARGPNEQFF. The CDR3 region has the DNA TGTGCCTGGGCGCGAGGGCCCAATGAGCAGTTCTTC.

The chain is built from TRBV2 and TRBJ2-4, with 7 bases aligning to TRBD1. Losses at the gene ends were 5 bases for V and 3 bases for J; bases not matched to a gene: 16. The length of the CDR3 is 18 residues. Germline loops: CDR1 SNHLY, CDR2 FYNNEI. The chain's CDR3 is CASSPDRDLFVGKNIQYF. The CDR3 bases are TGTGCCAGCAGTCCTGACAGGGATTTATTTGTTGGCAAAAACATTCAGTACTTC.

The V and J genes are TRBV2 and TRBJ2-7; D perhaps matches TRBD1 (6 bases). This CDR3 has 14 residues. From germline, CDR1 is SNHLY and CDR2 FYNNEI. V lost 4 bases and J 5 bases, leaving 15 bases between the germline ends. The CDR3 DNA sequence: TGTGCCAGCAGTGTTGCAGGGGACATGGACGAGCAGTACTTC. It yields the protein CASSVAGDMDEQYF.